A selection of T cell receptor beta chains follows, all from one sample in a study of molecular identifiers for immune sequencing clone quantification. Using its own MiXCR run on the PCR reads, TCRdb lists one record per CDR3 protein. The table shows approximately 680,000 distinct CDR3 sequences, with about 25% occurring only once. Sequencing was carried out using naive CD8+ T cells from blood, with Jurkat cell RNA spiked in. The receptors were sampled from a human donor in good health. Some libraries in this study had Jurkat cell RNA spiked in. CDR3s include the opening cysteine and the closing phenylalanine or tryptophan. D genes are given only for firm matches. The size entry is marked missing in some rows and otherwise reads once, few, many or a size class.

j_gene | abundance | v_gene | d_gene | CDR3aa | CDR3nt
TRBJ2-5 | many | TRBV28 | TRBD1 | CASSPTDRDQYF | TGTGCCAGCAGTCCTACTGACAGGGACCAGTACTTC
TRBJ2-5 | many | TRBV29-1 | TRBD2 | CSVGGLKTGRPSETQYF | TGCAGCGTGGGGGGGTTAAAAACGGGACGCCCCAGCGAGACCCAGTACTTC
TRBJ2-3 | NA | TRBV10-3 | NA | CAISELLASTQYF | TGTGCCATCAGTGAGCTTCTAGCGAGTACGCAGTATTTT
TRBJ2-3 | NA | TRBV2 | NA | CASSEARGGALDTQYF | TGTGCCAGCAGTGAAGCCAGGGGGGGGGCTTTAGATACGCAGTATTTT
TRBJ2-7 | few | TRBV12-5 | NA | CASGEDSREQYF | TGTGCTAGTGGTGAGGACAGTAGGGAGCAGTACTTC
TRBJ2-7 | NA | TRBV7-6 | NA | CASSPPPGFSYEQYF | TGTGCCAGCAGCCCGCCCCCGGGGTTTTCGTACGAGCAGTACTTC
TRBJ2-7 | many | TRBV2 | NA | CASSPGALFREQYF | TGTGCCAGCAGCCCGGGGGCCTTGTTCCGCGAGCAGTACTTC
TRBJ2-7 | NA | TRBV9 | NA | CASSVGAAVNYEQYF | TGTGCCAGCAGCGTAGGGGCAGCGGTTAACTACGAGCAGTACTTC
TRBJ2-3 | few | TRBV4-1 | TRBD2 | CASSPGLAGDTDTQYF | TGCGCCAGCAGCCCGGGACTAGCGGGGGACACAGATACGCAGTATTTT
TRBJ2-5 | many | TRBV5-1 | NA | CASSFETKETQYF | TGCGCCAGCAGCTTTGAAACAAAAGAGACCCAGTACTTC
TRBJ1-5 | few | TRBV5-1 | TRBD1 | CARGTGIRDQPQHF | TGCGCCAGGGGGACAGGGATAAGGGATCAGCCCCAGCATTTT
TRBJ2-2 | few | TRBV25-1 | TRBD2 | CASSEAEFGLAGTNTGELFF | TGTGCCAGCAGTGAAGCGGAGTTCGGACTAGCGGGTACGAACACCGGGGAGCTGTTTTTT
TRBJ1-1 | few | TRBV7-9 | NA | CASSPEGDTEAFF | TGTGCCAGCAGTCCCGAGGGGGACACTGAAGCTTTCTTT
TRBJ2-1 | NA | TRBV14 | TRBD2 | CASSQISGRPSYNEQFF | TGTGCCAGCAGCCAGATTAGCGGGAGGCCCTCCTACAATGAGCAGTTCTTC
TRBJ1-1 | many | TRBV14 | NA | CASSREIGDIYTEAFF | TGTGCCAGCAGCCGGGAAATAGGGGACATTTACACTGAAGCTTTCTTT
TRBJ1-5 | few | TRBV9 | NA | CASSVGVREPQHF | TGTGCCAGCAGCGTAGGGGTCAGGGAGCCCCAGCATTTT